This entry is about one T cell receptor (beta chain). Its specificity is unknown. V lost 10 bases to trimming and J lost 2 bases; unmatched junction nucleotides: 9. This CDR3 spans 14 amino acids. Germline V lookup: CDR1 MRHNA, CDR2 SNTAGT. TCRdb keeps only in-frame clones here, not all; method: immunoSEQ multiplex PCR. The repertoire consists of 130,000 to 150,000 clones, with roughly nine tenths occurring once and the leading ten covering roughly 4.7%. These data belong to a study of T cell responses to AZD1222 COVID-19 vaccine. Findings of the study overall: The donors showed a predominance of white British ancestry and of females, with possible underestimation of clonal diversity. A rise in Spike-specific TCR breadth and depth followed two AZD1222 doses. Only a handful of people who got AZD1222 tested seropositive at baseline. Spike was spanned by vaccine-associated CD4 TCRs, with dominance at 160-218 and 743-854.

The rearrangement uses TRBV6-4 and TRBJ2-7, with 9 positions matching TRBD1. The source was peripheral blood, collected on day 0 of AZD1222 vaccination. This receptor was taken from an adult in good health. In nucleotides, the CDR3 is TGTGCCAACAACCTCACAGGGGGCCCCTACGAGCAGTACTTC. It encodes CANNLTGGPYEQYF.